Ten or more counts support the clone carrying this T cell receptor beta chain. The antigen remains unidentified. This entry comes from a study of T cell repertoires in cytomegalovirus infection. Each CDR3 protein is one row after TCRdb ran MiXCR on the reads. The repertoire includes approximately 300,000 distinct CDR3 sequences, around a quarter of them detected once, and about 14% sits in the top ten. Study observations and caveats: Using cumulative public TCR beta family frequency, the authors identified those who carried CMV together with the relevant HLA.

The CDR3 is made up of 15 amino acids. V gave up 1 base and J gave up 9 bases; unmatched junction bases: 4. CDR1 and CDR2 from the germline V gene are SGHTA and FQGNSA. The sample was cultured PBMCs, taken from culture after CMV antigen stimulation. The clonotype was recovered from a human donor in good health (CMV status not recorded). Some clones in this sample may be carry-over from other donors' samples. The rearrangement links TRBV7-2 to TRBJ2-4; TRBD1 aligns across 12 bases. CDR3: CASSLGGTGGVIQYF. In nucleotides, the CDR3 is TGTGCCAGCAGCTTAGGCGGGACAGGGGGCGTCATTCAGTACTTC.